This T cell receptor beta chain stems from a study of post-analysis software for immune sequencing data. Findings of the study overall: Compared against controls, patients with multiple sclerosis displayed significantly lower normalized Chao1 diversity. Four or five TRBV segments were more frequent in patients than controls; TRBV5-6, TRBV5-1 and TRBV20-1 belonged to this group.

Libraries were made from TCR beta cDNA, and they carried unique molecular identifiers. Via MiXCR, TCRdb re-called the PCR reads, giving one row per CDR3 protein. Among about 540,000 distinct CDR3 sequences listed, under 40% were seen once. Notes on this clonotype: The antigen remains unidentified.

Germline V gene data show CDR1 as SGDLS and CDR2 as YYNGEE. The CDR3 is made up of 13 amino acids. Trimming left V 0 bases short and J 9 bases short, with 10 bases between. The rearrangement uses TRBV9 and TRBJ2-1, with a weak D call TRBD1 (6 bases). Sequenced: blood. The TCR comes from a girl aged 2 to 17 with multiple sclerosis. The CDR3 region is CASSVVGAAEQFF. In DNA, the CDR3 is TGTGCCAGCAGCGTAGTGGGGGCCGCTGAGCAGTTCTTC.